This section outlines one T cell receptor (beta chain) sequence together with its context. Its antigen remains unidentified. The CDR3 contains 16 residues. In germline, CDR1 is MNHNY, CDR2 SVGAGI (reference sequence). The ends were cut back, 4 bases at V and 3 bases at J, with 18 bases in the middle. The PCR had 60 Vbeta and 13 Jbeta primers. Clones were read by immunoSEQ multiplex PCR, and TCRdb kept only the in-frame ones, dropping some. This table holds over 150,000 clones, 70% to 90% found once. These data belong to a study of cytomegalovirus exposure and HLA in healthy donors. For the study at large: Genetic ancestry analysis placed 75% to 85% of the 398 donors that were genotyped in the Caucasian-associated cluster.

Regarding the study as a whole: Among the sequence variants, a highly shared cluster was likely an artifact of sequencing. The authors listed around 150 TCR beta chains as cytomegalovirus-associated. A previous analysis found most TCR beta V segments productive roughly 87% or roughly 30% of the time.

This receptor was taken from a woman in her 30s in good health and CMV-seronegative. The V gene is TRBV6-6, the J gene TRBJ1-2, with D possibly TRBD1 on 6 matching bases. Sequencing input: PBMCs. The CDR3 DNA is TGTGCCAGCAGTTCCCATTGGACAGAGCAGCACTATGGCTACACCTTC. Its translation is CASSSHWTEQHYGYTF.